Given below is one T cell receptor beta chain in context. The germline CDR1 and CDR2 sequences are SGHRS and YFSETQ. This CDR3 is 14 amino acids long. The V gene lost 2 bases and the J gene lost 3 bases, with 12 bases spanning the gap. The sample belongs to a study of OX40 agonist ivuxolimab in advanced cancers. Here immunoSEQ multiplex PCR was the method, and the copy in TCRdb shows in-frame clones only, minus some. The data hold over 10,000 clones, with around 84% observed a single time. The material sequenced was CD4+ or CD8+ T cells sorted from blood, taken in a trial of the OX40 agonist ivuxolimab. This clonotype was sampled from an adult with an advanced solid tumor such as melanoma, head and neck, liver or kidney cancer. The chain joins TRBV5-1 to TRBJ2-7, with D uncertain. This CDR3 is CASSLTSGGYEQYF. Here the CDR3 DNA reads TGCGCCAGCAGCTTAACGTCTGGCGGCTACGAGCAGTACTTC.